These 21 T cell receptor beta chains originate from one sample sequenced in a study of OX40 agonist ivuxolimab in advanced cancers. The method was immunoSEQ multiplex PCR; TCRdb's version includes in-frame clones alone and lacks a portion of them. The sample has under 40,000 clones, roughly 80% seen once. Material: CD4+ or CD8+ T cells sorted from blood, obtained in a trial of the OX40 agonist ivuxolimab. Receptors originate from an adult with an advanced solid tumor such as melanoma, head and neck, liver or kidney cancer.

The chain couples TRBV28 to TRBJ2-1, with no clear D. The CDR3 has 15 residues. Germline V gene data show CDR1 as MDHEN and CDR2 as SYDVKM. Trimming took off 5 bases at V and 0 bases at J, with 11 bases between the two ends. CDR3: CASSGQVSSYNEQFF. The DNA for the CDR3 is TGTGCCAGCAGTGGTCAGGTGAGCTCCTACAATGAGCAGTTCTTC. The variable domain in full, completed from reference TRBV28 and TRBJ2-1, reads DVKVTQSSRYLVKRTGEKVFLECVQDMDHENMFWYRQDPGLGLRLIYFSYDVKMKEKGDIPEGYSVSREKKERFSLILESASTNQTSMYLCASSGQVSSYNEQFFGPGTRLTVL.

This chain joins TRBV9 and TRBJ2-3, with TRBD1 as a possible D gene (6 bases). CDR1 is SGDLS, CDR2 YYNGEE, per germline. Trimming pared 0 bases from V and 3 bases from J, leaving 11 bases between. The CDR3 length is 15 residues. The CDR3 sequence: CASSVAGVVTDTQYF. CDR3 in DNA: TGTGCCAGCAGCGTAGCAGGGGTGGTGACAGATACGCAGTATTTT.

This clone occurred a few times. The genes are TRBV30 and TRBJ2-3; TRBD2 matches at 12 bases. CDR3 length equals 18 residues. Germline V lookup: CDR1 GTSNPN, CDR2 SVGIG (reference sequence). V was clipped by 0 bases and J by 4 bases; unmatched bases: 11. The CDR3 nucleotides read TGTGCCTGGAGTGTAGTACGGACTAGCGGGAATTCGGCAGATACGCAGTATTTT. Its translation is CAWSVVRTSGNSADTQYF.

The rearrangement links TRBV29-1 to TRBJ2-7, with 8 bases that match TRBD2. CDR1 and CDR2 (germline): SQVTM, ANQGSEA. CDR3 length: 16 residues. V shed 0 bases and J 1 base; nucleotides not matched to a gene: 8. Here the CDR3 reads CSVEDPSAGVSYEQYF. CDR3 nucleotide sequence: TGCAGCGTTGAAGATCCCTCAGCGGGAGTATCCTACGAGCAGTACTTC.

The chain employs TRBV2 and TRBJ2-7, with 7 bases lining up with TRBD1. This CDR3 has 12 residues. The trim removed 6 bases at V and 3 bases at J, leaving 2 bases unmatched. Per the germline V gene, CDR1 is SNHLY and CDR2 is FYNNEI. The CDR3 loop is CASSSGGYEQYF. The CDR3 coding sequence is TGTGCCAGCAGCTCAGGGGGCTACGAGCAGTACTTC.

The genes are TRBV19 and TRBJ2-6; the D gene could be TRBD1 or TRBD2 (5 bases each). Germline CDR1 and CDR2: LNHDA and SQIVND (reference sequence). CDR3 size: 18 residues. V lost 3 bases to trimming and J lost 0 bases, with 15 bases between them. The CDR3 sequence: CASSMIRPRGSGANVLTF. The CDR3 DNA sequence: TGTGCCAGTAGTATGATTAGACCGAGGGGCTCTGGGGCCAACGTCCTGACTTTC.

The V and J genes are TRBV20-1 and TRBJ2-1; D unresolved. The CDR3 length is 11 residues. Per germline, CDR1 DFQATT and CDR2 SNEGSKA (reference sequence). V dropped 2 bases and J dropped 3 bases, with 2 bases sitting between them. CDR3 region: CSARYYNEQFF. The CDR3 DNA is TGCAGTGCTAGATACTACAATGAGCAGTTCTTC.

The gene calls are TRBV25-1 and TRBJ2-7; D call uncertain. Germline-derived CDR1 and CDR2 are MGHDK and SYGVNS. This CDR3 has 18 amino acids. V lost 8 bases and J 2 bases, leaving 28 bases between the germline ends. The CDR3 is CASRSRPTSHADPYEQYF. CDR3 nucleotides: TGTGCCAGCCGGTCGAGGCCCACCTCTCACGCCGACCCCTACGAGCAGTACTTC.

This clone occurred a few times. The chain joins TRBV5-4 to TRBJ1-1, with D perhaps matching TRBD1 (6 bases). Germline loops: CDR1 SGHNT, CDR2 YYREEE (reference sequence). The CDR3 has 14 amino acids. V lost 3 bases and J 4 bases, leaving 13 bases between the germline ends. The CDR3 DNA sequence: TGTGCCAGCAGCTCGCCGGGACAACTCACTGAAGCTTTCTTT. Its protein product is CASSSPGQLTEAFF.

The chain uses TRBV7-2 and TRBJ1-2; D remains unclear. There are 14 residues in the CDR3. Germline V gives CDR1 SGHTA, CDR2 FQGNSA. V was cut by 4 bases and J by 4 bases, with 13 bases left in between. The CDR3 DNA sequence: TGTGCCAGCAGCTCCCGGTGGGATGGCTATGGCTACACCTTC. Translated, it gives CASSSRWDGYGYTF.

The chain joins TRBV19 to TRBJ2-7; D uncertain. The germline V gene encodes CDR1 LNHDA and CDR2 SQIVND (reference sequence). The CDR3 totals 12 residues. V lost 3 bases and J 4 bases, leaving 7 bases between the germline ends. DNA of the CDR3: TGTGCCAGTAGTATTATGGGTTACGAGCAGTACTTC. Encoded protein: CASSIMGYEQYF.

The chain carries TRBV5-1 and TRBJ1-1; D remains ambiguous. With 4 bases removed from V and 1 base from J, the gap between germline ends came to 8 bases. The CDR3 totals 13 residues. Germline CDR1 SGHRS, CDR2 YFSETQ. CDR3 sequence (DNA): TGCGCCAGCAGCCCGACGGGGAACACTGAAGCTTTCTTT. As protein: CASSPTGNTEAFF.

The chain couples TRBV11-2 to TRBJ2-7; D possibly corresponds to TRBD1 (5 bases). V gave up 2 bases and J gave up 0 bases, with 11 bases separating them. This CDR3 has 15 amino acids. Germline V gives CDR1 SGHAT, CDR2 FQNNGV. The CDR3 bases are TGTGCCAGCAGCTTAAATCAGGGCACCTCCTACGAGCAGTACTTC. Protein: CASSLNQGTSYEQYF.

The rearrangement links TRBV5-1 to TRBJ2-5; D ambiguous. V gave up 5 bases and J gave up 1 base, with 15 bases separating them. CDR1 SGHRS and CDR2 YFSETQ come from the germline V gene. This CDR3 has 15 amino acids. CDR3 nucleotide sequence: TGCGCCAGCAGAGCCACAGTGAACCCCCAAGAGACCCAGTACTTC. It translates to CASRATVNPQETQYF.

The chain has TRBV11-2 and TRBJ1-5; possibly TRBD1 for D (5 bases). The CDR3 has 15 amino acids. With 1 base removed from V and 0 bases from J, the gap between germline ends came to 7 bases. CDR1 SGHAT and CDR2 FQNNGV come from the germline V gene. The DNA for the CDR3 is TGTGCCAGCAGCTTAGGGGGGAATAGCAATCAGCCCCAGCATTTT. This gives the protein CASSLGGNSNQPQHF. Supplemented by reference TRBV11-2 and TRBJ1-5, the full variable domain reads EAGVAQSPRYKIIEKRQSVAFWCNPISGHATLYWYQQILGQGPKLLIQFQNNGVVDDSQLPKDRFSAERLKGVDSTLKIQPAKLEDSAVYLCASSLGGNSNQPQHFGDGTRLSIL.

This rearrangement joins TRBV4-1 to TRBJ2-7; 7 bases agree with TRBD2. The trim removed 2 bases at V and 0 bases at J, leaving 13 bases unmatched. The CDR3 totals 18 residues. The germline CDR1 and CDR2 sequences are MGHRA and YSYEKL. CDR3 sequence reads: CASSQLPKGTMSSYEQYF. The CDR3, as DNA: TGCGCCAGCAGCCAACTCCCGAAGGGGACTATGAGCTCCTACGAGCAGTACTTC.

The chain joins TRBV5-4 to TRBJ2-1, with a tentative D call TRBD1 (5 bases). The ends were cut back, 6 bases at V and 4 bases at J, with 17 bases in the middle. The CDR3 runs to 15 residues. Germline V CDR1 and CDR2: SGHNT, YYREEE (reference sequence). The CDR3 nucleotides are TGTGCCAGCACCACTTCAGACAGTCGATACAATGAGCAGTTCTTC. Translation: CASTTSDSRYNEQFF.

This chain connects TRBV5-6 to TRBJ2-7, with 8 bases matching TRBD1. Germline CDR1 and CDR2: SGHDT and YYEEEE. V dropped 3 bases and J dropped 6; count of bases not matched to a gene: 11. The CDR3 runs to 15 residues. The CDR3 protein is CASSSRRGQGSEQYF. CDR3 nucleotide sequence: TGTGCCAGCAGCTCCCGGCGCGGACAGGGAAGCGAGCAGTACTTC.

This chain links TRBV4-3 with TRBJ1-1; D may be TRBD1 (5 bases). Germline values: CDR1 LGHNA, CDR2 YSLEER. The CDR3 runs to 16 residues. The V gene lost 1 base and the J gene lost 5 bases, with 17 bases spanning the gap. The CDR3 here is CASSQGPTAGNTEAFF. The CDR3 DNA follows: TGCGCCAGCAGCCAAGGTCCGACGGCAGGGAATACTGAAGCTTTCTTT.

The chain joins TRBV14 to TRBJ2-1, with D hard to call. Trimming stripped 1 base from V and 6 bases from J, with 10 bases between. The CDR3 has 14 residues. Germline V gene data show CDR1 as SGHDN and CDR2 as FVKESK. The CDR3 protein is CASSQVLNANEQFF. The CDR3 nucleotides read TGTGCCAGCAGCCAAGTACTAAATGCCAATGAGCAGTTCTTC.

The chain links TRBV7-2 to TRBJ2-1, with D uncertain. CDR3 length equals 14 residues. Germline V lookup: CDR1 SGHTA, CDR2 FQGNSA. The ends were cut back, 5 bases at V and 8 bases at J, with 16 bases in the middle. The CDR3 is CASSQRLVAYEQFF. The CDR3 DNA reads as TGTGCCAGCAGCCAGAGACTGGTAGCCTATGAGCAGTTCTTC.